Below, one T cell receptor beta chain is given with its context. Antigen specificity is unknown. PBMC libraries mostly used roughly 480 ng of input genomic DNA, with six replicates per sample. The repertoire was sequenced with immunoSEQ multiplex PCR; TCRdb's copy has only in-frame clones and lacks some. The table records about 14,000 clones, about 63% of them present only once. Trimming shortened V by 3 bases and J by 7 bases, and 10 bases separated the two germline ends. This CDR3 has 13 residues. In germline, CDR1 is ENHRY, CDR2 SYGVKD. These data are taken from a study of neoadjuvant anti-PD-1 for oral cavity cancer. As for the study in general: Non-progressing patients received a fourth nivolumab dose near day 43, then surgery on days 50-56.

Findings of the study overall: Post-nivolumab, blood T cell clonality was significantly elevated in non-responders.

The patients had HPV-negative, locally advanced oral cavity squamous cell carcinoma. This material consisted of PBMCs, taken before nivolumab (anti-PD-1) treatment. The V and J genes are TRBV10-3 and TRBJ1-5; D gene ambiguous. This receptor was obtained from a person aged 35 to 85 with oral cavity squamous cell carcinoma. The DNA for the CDR3 is TGTGCCATCAGTGACGGTCCCAGACAGCCCCAGCATTTT. It specifies CAISDGPRQPQHF.